Given below is one T cell receptor beta chain in context. This sample was included in a study of control samples from healthy donors and cancer patients. CDR3 size: 15 residues. The trim removed 5 bases at V and 5 bases at J, leaving 6 bases unmatched. From germline, CDR1 is SGHVS and CDR2 FQNEAQ. Profiling relied on immunoSEQ multiplex PCR, and the TCRdb table lists in-frame clones only, not all of them. The data show 120,000 or so clones, approximately 94% seen once. The clonotype comes from a man aged 25-40 years in good health. V gene TRBV7-8 combines with J gene TRBJ2-3, with 11 positions matching TRBD2. Material: blood. CDR3 DNA: TGTGCCAGCAGCAACTTAGCGGGGGGGCGAGATACGCAGTATTTT. This gives the protein CASSNLAGGRDTQYF.